These 8 T cell receptor beta chains were all obtained from the same sample, sequenced in a study of blood T cell repertoires in COVID-19. Measured with immunoSEQ multiplex PCR; TCRdb has only the in-frame clones, and not every one. The sample holds 150,000 to 180,000 clones; 70% to 85% are singletons and the top ten take approximately 30%. Sequencing input: peripheral blood. The receptors stem from a woman aged 55-70 years with acute or convalescent COVID-19.

The rearrangement joins TRBV6-5 to TRBJ1-1; TRBD1 might be the D (5 bases). The CDR3 loop spans 13 amino acids. Germline V gene sequence: CDR1 MNHEY, CDR2 SVGAGI. The CDR3 protein is CALAGQPNTEAFF. The CDR3, as DNA: TGTGCGTTAGCAGGGCAGCCGAACACTGAAGCTTTCTTT.

This chain links TRBV2 with TRBJ2-1, with 8 positions matching TRBD1. V lost 5 bases and J lost 6; bases outside the gene matches: 9. The CDR3 loop spans 15 amino acids. Germline assignment: CDR1 SNHLY and CDR2 FYNNEI. The chain's CDR3 is CASSPDRGASNEQFF. The CDR3, as DNA: TGTGCCAGCAGTCCTGACAGGGGAGCTTCCAATGAGCAGTTCTTC.

This rearrangement joins TRBV19 to TRBJ1-5; no reliable D call. This CDR3 region has 13 residues. Germline V lookup: CDR1 LNHDA, CDR2 SQIVND (reference sequence). V was cut by 5 bases and J by 0 bases, with 5 bases left in between. Here the CDR3 DNA reads TGTGCCAGTAGTTGGGCTAGCAATCAGCCCCAGCATTTT. Translation: CASSWASNQPQHF.

This chain links TRBV5-6 with TRBJ1-2, with D uncertain. The V gene's germline CDR1 is SGHDT and CDR2 YYEEEE. V lost 0 bases to trimming and J lost 4 bases, with 10 bases between them. The CDR3 is 14 residues long. CDR3 in DNA: TGTGCCAGCAGCTTGGACGGGAGGAGCTATGGCTACACCTTC. Its protein product is CASSLDGRSYGYTF.

With regard to this clone: This same CDR3 is encoded by further DNA sequences in the sample. The chain uses TRBV5-8 and TRBJ1-5; no clear D. The V gene's germline CDR1 is SGHTS and CDR2 YDEGEE. The CDR3 has 15 residues. The V and J ends lost 2 bases and 0 bases respectively, with 9 bases between them. CDR3: CASSFQVYSNQPQHF. CDR3 bases: TGTGCCAGCAGCTTTCAGGTTTATAGCAATCAGCCCCAGCATTTT.

The chain has TRBV6-5 and TRBJ2-7; 9 positions match TRBD1. V shed 6 bases, J shed 6 bases, and the junction held 12 bases outside the gene matches. The CDR3 spans 15 residues. From germline, CDR1 is MNHEY and CDR2 SVGAGI. The CDR3 region is CASRVTGTGFVEQYF. The CDR3 coding sequence is TGTGCCAGCAGGGTTACCGGGACAGGGTTCGTCGAGCAGTACTTC.

This clone was detected a few times. This chain joins TRBV7-9 and TRBJ1-1; the match to TRBD1 covers 7 bases. CDR1 SEHNR and CDR2 FQNEAQ come from the germline V gene (reference sequence). There are 15 residues in the CDR3. J gave up 1 base and V 5 bases, and 7 bases lay outside the gene matches. The CDR3 loop reads CASSPRTGGNTEAFF. The CDR3 DNA reads as TGTGCCAGCAGCCCTCGGACAGGCGGGAACACTGAAGCTTTCTTT.

This chain links TRBV3-1 (or the pseudogene TRBV3-2) with TRBJ2-7; unclear D gene. Per the germline V gene, CDR1 is LGHDT and CDR2 is YNNKEL (reference sequence). Trimming cost V 0 bases and J 6 bases, with 12 bases left between them. CDR3 length: 14 amino acids. The CDR3 spells CASSQDTVPGEQYF. CDR3 DNA: TGTGCCAGCAGCCAAGATACGGTTCCTGGCGAGCAGTACTTC.